This TCR beta chain was recovered during a study of blood T cell repertoires in COVID-19. The wider study: Samples came from the United States, Italy and Spain, spanning acute and convalescent COVID-19. T cells, B-cell-depleted T cells, or PBMCs supplied cDNA or gDNA.

The CDR3 has 15 amino acids. Germline V CDR1 and CDR2: SSHAT, FNYEAQ (reference sequence). Trimming removed 3 bases from V and 5 bases from J, with 16 bases in between. Original processing notes: Cell counts per sample came from amplifying reference gene primers. The data were produced by immunoSEQ multiplex PCR, yet TCRdb's version contains in-frame clones alone and is incomplete. That table supplies the V and J calls and clone size; D and trimming were determined from the DNA. The repertoire holds about 130,000 clones, with more than 75% as singletons. The gene calls are TRBV7-7 and TRBJ2-5, with TRBD2 as a possible D gene (7 bases). Sequenced material: peripheral blood. The receptor was isolated from a human donor in a cohort sampled during active COVID-19. The DNA for the CDR3 is TGTGCCAGCAGCTTCCTTGGGGGGGCTCTTGAGACCCAGTACTTC. Amino acid sequence: CASSFLGGALETQYF.